Below, 10 T cell receptor beta chains from the same sample are listed, as sequenced in a study of human T cells and chemical hapten exposure. Time point here: patch test 1, 2 weeks after DPC sensitization. Treatment reported: therapeutic diphenylcyclopropenone sensitization with weekly scalp DPC. TCRdb re-analysed the RACE reads in MiXCR, keeping a single row per CDR3 protein. The data show approximately 77,000 distinct CDR3 sequences, with 7% to 8% seen just once and roughly 1.6% held by the top ten. The material was whole blood, obtained in connection with sensitization to the hapten diphenylcyclopropenone (DPC). Receptors originate from a woman in her twenties or thirties with alopecia areata. Some clones in this sample may be carry-over from other donors' samples.

CDR3 loop: CASSSGLAGSSYEQYF. Here the CDR3 DNA reads TGTGCCAGCAGTTCCGGCCTAGCGGGGAGTTCCTACGAGCAGTACTTC. The chain employs TRBV6-2 or TRBV6-3 and TRBJ2-7; 9 nucleotides match TRBD2. The V gene end was trimmed by 4 bases and the J gene end by 1 base; junction bases not matched to a gene: 8. From germline, CDR1 is MNHEY and CDR2 SVGEGT. The CDR3 covers 16 residues.

This clonotype was recorded many times. V usage is TRBV25-1 and J usage is TRBJ1-4, with no clear D. Germline values: CDR1 MGHDK, CDR2 SYGVNS. This CDR3 comprises 14 residues. Trimming took off 9 bases at V and 0 bases at J, with 11 bases between the two ends. The CDR3 loop reads CASCSSTTNEKLFF. As DNA, the CDR3 is TGTGCCAGTTGCTCCAGTACAACTAATGAAAAACTGTTTTTT.

This clonotype was picked up many times. This chain joins TRBV9 and TRBJ2-3, with 13 bases that match TRBD2. The V segment lost 5 bases and the J segment 6 bases; nucleotides outside the gene matches: 15. The CDR3 length is 18 residues. Germline V gene data show CDR1 as SGDLS and CDR2 as YYNGEE. The CDR3 here is CASSENHGLAGAWDTQYF. CDR3 nucleotides: TGTGCCAGCAGTGAGAACCACGGACTAGCGGGGGCCTGGGATACGCAGTATTTT.

At least ten counts were recorded for this clonotype. The chain combines TRBV20-1 with TRBJ1-5, with D possibly being TRBD1 (5 bases). CDR1 is DFQATT and CDR2 is SNEGSKA in the germline V gene (reference sequence). This CDR3 contains 12 residues. V dropped 7 bases and J dropped 1 base, with 8 bases sitting between them. The CDR3 loop is CSGGGSNQPQHF. The CDR3 DNA follows: TGCAGTGGGGGGGGAAGCAATCAGCCCCAGCATTTT.

This chain's CDR3 is CASSSSEGRLSNQPQHF. CDR3 DNA sequence: TGTGCCAGCAGCTCCTCTGAGGGGCGGTTGAGCAATCAGCCCCAGCATTTT. The rearrangement uses TRBV7-8 and TRBJ1-5; maybe TRBD1 (5 bases). Germline V CDR1 and CDR2: SGHVS, FQNEAQ. This CDR3 spans 17 amino acids. Trimming stripped 4 bases from V and 1 base from J, with 17 bases between.

This chain links TRBV27 with TRBJ2-5, with a weak D call TRBD1 (5 bases). Trimming left V 2 bases short and J 7 bases short, with 14 bases between. The CDR3 is made up of 14 amino acids. Germline CDR1 is MNHEY and CDR2 is SMNVEV (reference sequence). This CDR3 reads CASSLMALTGTQYF. The CDR3, as DNA: TGTGCCAGCAGTTTAATGGCCCTCACAGGGACCCAGTACTTC.

The chain employs TRBV7-9 and TRBJ2-1, with 13 bases fitting TRBD2. The CDR3 runs 15 residues. Germline V lookup: CDR1 SEHNR, CDR2 FQNEAQ (reference sequence). The V segment lost 6 bases and the J segment 6 bases; nucleotides outside the gene matches: 5. The CDR3 reads CASSFTSGGANEQFF. The CDR3 nucleotides read TGTGCCAGCAGTTTTACTAGCGGGGGGGCCAATGAGCAGTTCTTC.

The V and J genes are TRBV18 and TRBJ2-3, with 10 bases identical to TRBD2. Germline lookup yields CDR1 KGHSH and CDR2 LQKENI. With 5 bases clipped from V and 3 bases from J, the junction kept 5 bases outside the gene matches. This CDR3 is 15 amino acids long. As DNA, the CDR3 is TGTGCCAGCTCAACGAGCGGGGGGGCTACAGATACGCAGTATTTT. It specifies CASSTSGGATDTQYF.

This clonotype was detected many times. The CDR3 sequence is CASSEPNIQYF. CDR3 DNA: TGTGCCAGCAGTGAACCTAACATTCAGTACTTC. This sequence joins TRBV6-1 and TRBJ2-4; D is ambiguous. There are 11 residues in the CDR3. Germline lookup yields CDR1 MNHNS and CDR2 SASEGT. V gave up 2 bases and J gave up 7 bases, with 3 bases separating them.

This clonotype turned up a few times. The J gene is TRBJ2-5, the V gene TRBV14; 10 bases fit TRBD2. V was pared by 1 base and J by 1 base, with 3 bases of the junction left unmatched. Germline lookup yields CDR1 SGHDN and CDR2 FVKESK. CDR3 length: 16 amino acids. CDR3 sequence: CASSQVSGGSQETQYF. In DNA form, the CDR3 reads TGTGCCAGCAGCCAAGTTAGCGGGGGGTCCCAAGAGACCCAGTACTTC. The full variable domain, in which reference TRBV14 and TRBJ2-5 provide the parts outside the CDR3, is EAGVTQFPSHSVIEKGQTVTLRCDPISGHDNLYWYRRVMGKEIKFLLHFVKESKQDESGMPNNRFLAERTGGTYSTLKVQPAELEDSGVYFCASSQVSGGSQETQYFGPGTRLLVL.